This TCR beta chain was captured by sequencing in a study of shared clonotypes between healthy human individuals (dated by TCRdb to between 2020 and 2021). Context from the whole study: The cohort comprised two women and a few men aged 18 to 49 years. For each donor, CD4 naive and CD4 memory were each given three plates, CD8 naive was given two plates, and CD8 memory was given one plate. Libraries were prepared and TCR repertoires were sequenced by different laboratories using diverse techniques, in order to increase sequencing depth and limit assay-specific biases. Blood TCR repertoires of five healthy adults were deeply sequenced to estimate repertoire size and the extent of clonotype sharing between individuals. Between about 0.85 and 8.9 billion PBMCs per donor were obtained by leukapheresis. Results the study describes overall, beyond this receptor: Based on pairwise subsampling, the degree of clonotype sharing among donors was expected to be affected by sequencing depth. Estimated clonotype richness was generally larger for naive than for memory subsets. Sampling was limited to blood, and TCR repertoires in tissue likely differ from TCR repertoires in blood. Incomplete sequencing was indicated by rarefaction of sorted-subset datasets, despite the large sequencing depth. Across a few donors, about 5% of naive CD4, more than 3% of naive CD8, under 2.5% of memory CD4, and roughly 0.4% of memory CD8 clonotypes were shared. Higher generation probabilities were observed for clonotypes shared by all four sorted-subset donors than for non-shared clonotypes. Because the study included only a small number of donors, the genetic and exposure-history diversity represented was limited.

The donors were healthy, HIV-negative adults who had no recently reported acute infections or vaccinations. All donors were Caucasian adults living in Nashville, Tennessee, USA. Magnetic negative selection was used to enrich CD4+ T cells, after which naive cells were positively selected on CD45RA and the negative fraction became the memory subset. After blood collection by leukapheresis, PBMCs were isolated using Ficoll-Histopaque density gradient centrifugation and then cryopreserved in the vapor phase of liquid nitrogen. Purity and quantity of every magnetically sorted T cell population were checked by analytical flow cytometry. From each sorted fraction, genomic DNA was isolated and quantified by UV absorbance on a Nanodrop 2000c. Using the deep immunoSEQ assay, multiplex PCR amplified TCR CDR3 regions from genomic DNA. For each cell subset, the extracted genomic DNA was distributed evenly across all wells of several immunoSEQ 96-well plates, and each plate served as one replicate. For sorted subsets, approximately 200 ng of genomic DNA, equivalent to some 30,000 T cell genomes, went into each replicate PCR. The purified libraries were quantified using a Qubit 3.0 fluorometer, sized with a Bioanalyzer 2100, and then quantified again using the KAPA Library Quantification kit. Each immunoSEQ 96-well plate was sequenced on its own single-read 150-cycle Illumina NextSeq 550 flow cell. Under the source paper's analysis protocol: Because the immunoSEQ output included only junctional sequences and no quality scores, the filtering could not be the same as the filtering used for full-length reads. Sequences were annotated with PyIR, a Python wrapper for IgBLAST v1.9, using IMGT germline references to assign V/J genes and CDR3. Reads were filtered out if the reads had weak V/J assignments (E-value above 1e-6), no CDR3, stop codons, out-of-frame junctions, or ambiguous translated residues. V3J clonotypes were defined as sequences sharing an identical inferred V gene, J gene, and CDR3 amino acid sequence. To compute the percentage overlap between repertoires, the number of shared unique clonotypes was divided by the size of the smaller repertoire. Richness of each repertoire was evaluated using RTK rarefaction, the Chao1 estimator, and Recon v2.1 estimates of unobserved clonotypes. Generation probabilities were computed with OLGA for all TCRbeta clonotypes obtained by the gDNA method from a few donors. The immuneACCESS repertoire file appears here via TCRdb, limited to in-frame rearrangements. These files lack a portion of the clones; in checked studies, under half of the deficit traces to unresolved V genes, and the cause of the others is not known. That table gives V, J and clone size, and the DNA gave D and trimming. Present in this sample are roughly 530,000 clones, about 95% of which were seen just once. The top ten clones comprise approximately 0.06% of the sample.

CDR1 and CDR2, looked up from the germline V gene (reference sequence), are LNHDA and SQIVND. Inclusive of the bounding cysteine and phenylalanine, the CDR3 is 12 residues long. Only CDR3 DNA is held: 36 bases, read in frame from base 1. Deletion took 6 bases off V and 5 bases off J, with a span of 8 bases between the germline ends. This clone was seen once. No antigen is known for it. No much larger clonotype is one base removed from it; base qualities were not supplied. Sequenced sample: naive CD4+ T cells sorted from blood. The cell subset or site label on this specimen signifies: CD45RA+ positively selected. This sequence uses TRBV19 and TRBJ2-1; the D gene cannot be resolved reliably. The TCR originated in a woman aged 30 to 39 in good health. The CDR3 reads CASSWSHNEQFF. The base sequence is TGTGCCAGTAGCTGGAGTCACAATGAGCAGTTCTTC.